The sample holds a few counts of the clone carrying this T cell receptor (beta chain). The record originates from a study of early stage breast cancer tumors. Some clones are missing from TCRdb's copy, which holds only in-frame ones; the method was immunoSEQ multiplex PCR. The table lists tens of thousands of clones, over 65% of them singletons. Sequenced material: blood. The sequence was obtained from a person between 55 and 70 years old with breast cancer.

CDR3 residues: CASRNRRGASYEQYF. The CDR3 DNA follows: TGTGCCAGCAGAAACCGACGGGGGGCCTCCTACGAGCAGTACTTC. The chain is built from TRBV27 and TRBJ2-7; possibly TRBD2 for D (7 bases). The CDR3 has 15 residues. Germline CDR1 and CDR2: MNHEY and SMNVEV (reference sequence). Trimming shortened V by 6 bases and J by 0 bases, and 15 bases separated the two germline ends.